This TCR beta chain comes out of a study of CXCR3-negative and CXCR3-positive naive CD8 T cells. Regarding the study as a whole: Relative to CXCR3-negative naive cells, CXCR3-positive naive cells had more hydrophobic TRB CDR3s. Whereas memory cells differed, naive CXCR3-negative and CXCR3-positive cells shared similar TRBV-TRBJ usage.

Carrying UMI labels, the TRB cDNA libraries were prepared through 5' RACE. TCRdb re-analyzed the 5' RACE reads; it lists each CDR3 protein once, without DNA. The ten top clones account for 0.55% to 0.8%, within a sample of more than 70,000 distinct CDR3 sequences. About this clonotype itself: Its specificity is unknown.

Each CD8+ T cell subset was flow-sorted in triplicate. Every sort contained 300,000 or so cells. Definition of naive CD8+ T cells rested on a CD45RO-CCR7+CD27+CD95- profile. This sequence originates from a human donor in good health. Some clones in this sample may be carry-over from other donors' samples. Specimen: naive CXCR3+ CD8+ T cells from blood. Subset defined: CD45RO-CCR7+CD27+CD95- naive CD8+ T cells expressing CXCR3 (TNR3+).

The CDR3 region is CASSLDSMGRPDTQYF. The gene calls are TRBV7-6 and TRBJ2-3; TCRdb's assignment of TRBD1 cannot be checked, as there is no DNA. Germline values: CDR1 SGHVS, CDR2 FNYEAQ. The length of the CDR3 is 16 residues.